This T cell receptor (beta chain) was profiled in a study of blood T cell repertoires in COVID-19 (TCRdb year 2020). About the study as a whole: Samples covering the acute and convalescent phases of COVID-19 were provided by collaborators in the United States, Italy and Spain. The prospective study material was composed of cDNA or gDNA derived from T cells, B-cell-depleted T cells, or PBMCs. The sample metadata nearly always contained a de-identified subject ID, COVID-19 status, age in years and sex. Deeply sampled blood TCRbeta repertoires from subjects exposed to, actively infected with, or recovered from COVID-19 were included in the dataset. Where available, HLA class I and class II types were obtained from metadata supplied by the sample provider rather than from assay-based typing. Samples were obtained from the ongoing ImmuneRACE study (first 160 participants) and from 1,000 to 1,500 subjects provided by 6 global collaborators. The repertoires were made available in a free public database intended to serve as a resource for research on the immune response to SARS-CoV-2. What the study reported, not specific to this receptor: How much clinical and demographic metadata was included differed by source and by participant, and the metadata was provided uncurated.

Whole blood was collected in K2EDTA tubes by collaborating institutions according to the institutions' own protocols. For TCRbeta analysis, collaborators shipped samples as frozen whole blood, isolated PBMCs, or DNA extracted from either of those sample types. Comments on this clone: Its antigen has not been determined. The sample holds no much larger clone one base away, and base qualities are not on file.

Taken from cysteine to phenylalanine, the CDR3 has 16 residues. This entry keeps only the CDR3 DNA: 48 bases, framed from base 1. V drops 6 bases and J drops 5 bases, leaving 20 bases in between. Per the germline V gene, KGHDR is the CDR1 and SFDVKD is the CDR2. The immunoSEQ Assay, a bias-controlled multiplex PCR, was used to amplify TCRbeta CDR3 regions from genomic DNA. On the study's bioinformatics: Within the assay, amplification of reference gene primers was used to estimate how many nucleated cells each sample contained. To quantify the absolute abundance of each unique TCRbeta CDR3 rearrangement, sequence reads were collapsed and filtered. For each sample, productive Simpson clonality was calculated by taking the square root of Simpson's diversity index across productive rearrangements. This is the immuneACCESS table as TCRdb keeps it, with only in-frame sequences that have V and J called. A part of the clones is gone; compared with another copy, unresolved V genes explain less than half, and the rest is unexplained. The V and J calls and clone size were taken over from that table, and D and trimming were inferred from the DNA. Present in this sample are 110,000 to 150,000 clones, more than 75% of which were seen just once. The ten largest clones add up to around 4% of the sample.

This receptor chain uses TRBV24-1 and TRBJ2-3; a weak D assignment points to TRBD2 (6 bases agree). The specimen sequenced was peripheral blood. This clonotype was obtained from a man aged 60-69 years with acute or convalescent COVID-19. The DNA sequence is TGTGCCACCAGTCGGAGGAAGTCGCGGGATCGAGATACGCAGTATTTT. It codes for CATSRRKSRDRDTQYF.